Following are 5 T cell receptor beta chains from one sample sequenced in a study of T cells after yellow fever vaccination. TCRdb re-derived calls from the 5' RACE reads in MiXCR, one entry per CDR3 protein. The sample records about 170,000 distinct CDR3 sequences, 11% being singletons. The material sequenced was CD8+ T cells sorted from PBMCs, taken 15 days after the yellow fever booster vaccination. Receptors originate from a man aged 18 to 30 who received the YFV17D yellow fever vaccine.

This chain links TRBV5-1 with TRBJ2-5; 7 positions match TRBD1. CDR3 length equals 17 residues. Per the germline V gene, CDR1 is SGHRS and CDR2 is YFSETQ. J gave up 5 bases and V 4 bases, and 17 bases lay outside the gene matches. CDR3: CASSPSPGTEIFETQYF. The DNA of the CDR3 is TGCGCCAGCAGCCCAAGCCCCGGGACAGAAATATTCGAGACCCAGTACTTC.

The table lists this clonotype with a few counts. The chain employs TRBV4-3 and TRBJ2-1; TRBD2 aligns across 12 bases. This CDR3 spans 16 amino acids. From germline, CDR1 is LGHNA and CDR2 YSLEER. V shed 1 base and J 6 bases; nucleotides not matched to a gene: 4. CDR3 in amino acids: CASSQGLAGGLNEQFF. CDR3 bases: TGCGCCAGCAGCCAAGGGCTAGCGGGGGGGCTCAATGAGCAGTTCTTC.

Many counts were recorded for this clonotype. The genes are TRBV7-8 and TRBJ1-6; D not resolved. Looked up from germline, CDR1 is SGHVS and CDR2 is FQNEAQ. The CDR3 covers 15 residues. V was trimmed by 5 bases and J by 4 bases, leaving 12 bases between them. The DNA for the CDR3 is TGTGCCAGCAGCCTTCGGAGCTCATATAATTCACCCCTCCACTTT. This gives the protein CASSLRSSYNSPLHF.

This clonotype was seen more than once but under ten times. This sequence joins TRBV27 and TRBJ2-1, with D perhaps matching TRBD2 (7 bases). The V end was cut by 3 bases, the J end by 2 bases, with 17 bases between. The CDR3 sequence is 17 residues long. CDR1 is MNHEY and CDR2 is SMNVEV in the germline V gene (reference sequence). The DNA for the CDR3 is TGTGCCAGCAGTTTCACGGGGGGCAGGGTCCCCTACAATGAGCAGTTCTTC. As protein: CASSFTGGRVPYNEQFF.

This clonotype was seen a handful of times. The rearrangement links TRBV20-1 to TRBJ2-7; TRBD2 agrees at 12 bases. Germline trimming cut 0 bases from V and 1 base from J; bases unmatched to any gene: 7. The CDR3 sequence is 17 residues long. Germline-derived CDR1 and CDR2 are DFQATT and SNEGSKA (reference sequence). The CDR3 reads CSARDRLAGAHSYEQYF. As DNA, the CDR3 is TGCAGTGCTAGAGATCGACTAGCGGGGGCCCATTCCTACGAGCAGTACTTC.